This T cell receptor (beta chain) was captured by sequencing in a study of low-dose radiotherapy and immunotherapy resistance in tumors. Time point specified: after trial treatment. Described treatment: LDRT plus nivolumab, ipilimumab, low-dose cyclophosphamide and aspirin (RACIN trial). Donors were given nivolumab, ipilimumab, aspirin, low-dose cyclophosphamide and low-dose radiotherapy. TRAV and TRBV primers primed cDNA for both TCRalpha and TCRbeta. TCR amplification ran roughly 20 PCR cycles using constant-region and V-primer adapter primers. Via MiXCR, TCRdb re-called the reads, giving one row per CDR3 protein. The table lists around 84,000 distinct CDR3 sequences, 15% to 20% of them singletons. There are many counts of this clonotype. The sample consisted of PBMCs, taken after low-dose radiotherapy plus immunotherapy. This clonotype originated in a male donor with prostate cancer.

CDR3 protein: CSVKDRRNNEQFF. The CDR3 DNA reads TGCAGCGTCAAGGACAGGAGGAACAATGAGCAGTTCTTC. V is TRBV29-1 and J is TRBJ2-1; 7 bases match TRBD1. J was trimmed by 5 bases and V by 6 bases; bases with no gene match: 7. Germline-derived CDR1 and CDR2 are SQVTM and ANQGSEA. The CDR3 contains 13 residues.